This T cell receptor beta chain originates from a study of response to subunit inactivated influenza vaccine (dated by TCRdb to the late 2010s). For the study in its entirety: Deep quantitative T cell receptor repertoire profiling was used in the study to track responses to a trivalent subunit inactivated influenza vaccine. Broad study findings and their caveats: The authors suggested that each seasonal influenza vaccination may recruit only a limited number of new T cells.

V loses 5 bases at its end and J loses 3 bases; junction bases beyond the gene matches: 11. CDR1 and CDR2, per the germline V gene (reference sequence), are LNHDA and SQIVND. The cysteine opens and the phenylalanine closes a CDR3 of 17 amino acids. Just CDR3 DNA is preserved here, 51 bases in frame from base 1. Details on this clonotype: No cognate antigen has been identified for it. Base quality data are lacking; no much larger clone is found one base away.

Receptor libraries were prepared by RT-PCR. Sequencing was performed on an Illumina HiSeq 2500. TCRdb took the public reads, trimmed them with fastp at Q25, ran MiXCR for clone calling and kept in-frame beta chains. Merged by CDR3 protein, the rows form single entries marked with the most common genes and DNA. The sample data list about 190,000 distinct CDR3 sequences, and 14% of these were observed just once. Of the sample, about 25% falls within the top ten clones. This specimen consisted of CD8+ T cells sorted from PBMCs, obtained approximately 5 days after vaccination. The clonotype was recovered from a man between 50 and 59 years old who received an inactivated influenza vaccine. Donor details come from another sample of the same person, matched by shared clones. Recombination linked TRBV19 to TRBJ2-1; 9 of the junction bases match TRBD2. The DNA sequence is TGTGCCAGTAGTCCCGACCGGGCTAGCGGGATCTACAATGAGCAGTTCTTC. It codes for CASSPDRASGIYNEQFF.